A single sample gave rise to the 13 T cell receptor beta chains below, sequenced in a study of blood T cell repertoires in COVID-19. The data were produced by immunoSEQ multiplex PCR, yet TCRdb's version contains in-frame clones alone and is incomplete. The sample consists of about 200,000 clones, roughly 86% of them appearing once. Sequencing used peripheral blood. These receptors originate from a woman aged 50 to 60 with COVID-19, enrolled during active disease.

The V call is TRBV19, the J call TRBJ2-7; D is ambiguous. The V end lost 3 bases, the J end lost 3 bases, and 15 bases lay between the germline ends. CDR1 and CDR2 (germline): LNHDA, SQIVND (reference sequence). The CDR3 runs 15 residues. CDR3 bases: TGTGCCAGTAGTATGGGCCTCGGTGGCCACTACGAGCAGTACGTC. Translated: CASSMGLGGHYEQYV.

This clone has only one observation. In DNA form, the CDR3 reads TGCGCCAGCAGCTTGGAGACAGTCTATGGCTACACCTTC. This sequence encodes CASSLETVYGYTF. This chain uses TRBV5-1 with TRBJ1-2, with a tentative D call TRBD1 (5 bases). The CDR3 extends over 13 amino acids. Trimming stripped 0 bases from V and 4 bases from J, with 7 bases between. Germline loops: CDR1 SGHRS, CDR2 YFSETQ.

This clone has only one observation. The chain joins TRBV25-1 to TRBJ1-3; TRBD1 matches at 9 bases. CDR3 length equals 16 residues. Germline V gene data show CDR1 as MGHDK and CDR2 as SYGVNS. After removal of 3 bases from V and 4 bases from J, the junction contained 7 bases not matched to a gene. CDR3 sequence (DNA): TGTGCCAGCAGTGACCGGGACAGGGTGACCGGAAACACCATATATTTT. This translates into CASSDRDRVTGNTIYF.

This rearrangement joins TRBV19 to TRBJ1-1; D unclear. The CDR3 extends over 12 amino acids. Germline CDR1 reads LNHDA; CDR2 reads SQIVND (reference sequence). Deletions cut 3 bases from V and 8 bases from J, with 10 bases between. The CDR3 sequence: CASSIYRNEAFF. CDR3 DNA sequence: TGTGCCAGTAGTATTTACAGAAACGAAGCTTTCTTT.

This CDR3 reads CASSKRVQGARREQYV. In DNA, the CDR3 is TGTGCCAGCAGCAAGAGGGTACAGGGGGCAAGGAGGGAGCAGTACGTC. V and J are TRBV21-1 and TRBJ2-7; the table's D gene call, TRBD1, was not cross checked with the DNA. TRBV21-1 is termed a pseudogene. The CDR3 runs 16 residues.

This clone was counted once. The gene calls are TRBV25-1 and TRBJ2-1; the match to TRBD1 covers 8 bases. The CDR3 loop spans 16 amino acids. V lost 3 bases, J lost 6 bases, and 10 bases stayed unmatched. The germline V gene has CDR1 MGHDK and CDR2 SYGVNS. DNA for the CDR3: TGTGCCAGCAGTGACCCCTGGACAGGGATGGTCAATGAGCAGTTCTTC. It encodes CASSDPWTGMVNEQFF.

CDR3 in DNA: TGCGCCAGCAGCTTGGGGGCAGGGGACTACAATGAGCAGTTCTTC. Encoded protein: CASSLGAGDYNEQFF. V is TRBV5-1 and J is TRBJ2-1; a weak D match, TRBD1 (6 bases). The CDR3 totals 15 residues. Trimming pared 0 bases from V and 3 bases from J, leaving 10 bases between. Germline V gene data show CDR1 as SGHRS and CDR2 as YFSETQ.

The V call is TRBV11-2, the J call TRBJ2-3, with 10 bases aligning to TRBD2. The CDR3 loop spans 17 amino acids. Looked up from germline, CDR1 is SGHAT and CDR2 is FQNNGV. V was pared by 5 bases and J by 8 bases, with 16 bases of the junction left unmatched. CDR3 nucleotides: TGTGCCAGCAGCCGCGGGGGTGGCAGCGGGGGGGCGGCTACGCAGTATTTT. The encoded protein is CASSRGGGSGGAATQYF.

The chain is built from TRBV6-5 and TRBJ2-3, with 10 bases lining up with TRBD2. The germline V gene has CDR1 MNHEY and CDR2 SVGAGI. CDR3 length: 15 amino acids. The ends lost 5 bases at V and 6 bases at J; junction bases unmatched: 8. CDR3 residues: CASSLAGVPGDTQYF. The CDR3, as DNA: TGTGCCAGCAGTCTAGCGGGGGTGCCCGGGGATACGCAGTATTTT.

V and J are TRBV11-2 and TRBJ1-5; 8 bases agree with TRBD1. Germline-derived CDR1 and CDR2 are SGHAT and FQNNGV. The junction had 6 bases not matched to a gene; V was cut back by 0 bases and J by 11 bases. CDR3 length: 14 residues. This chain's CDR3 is CASSLDLRDRSQHF. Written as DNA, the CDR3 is TGTGCCAGCAGCTTAGACCTCCGGGACAGGTCCCAGCATTTT.

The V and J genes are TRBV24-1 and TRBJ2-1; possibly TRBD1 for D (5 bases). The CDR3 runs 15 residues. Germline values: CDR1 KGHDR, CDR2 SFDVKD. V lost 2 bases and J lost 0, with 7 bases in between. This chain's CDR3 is CATSDYRSSYNEQFF. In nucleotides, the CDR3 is TGTGCCACCAGTGATTACAGGAGCTCCTACAATGAGCAGTTCTTC.

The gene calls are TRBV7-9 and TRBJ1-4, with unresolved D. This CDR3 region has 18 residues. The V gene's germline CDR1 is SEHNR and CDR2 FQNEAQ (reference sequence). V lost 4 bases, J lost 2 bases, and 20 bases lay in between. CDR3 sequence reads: CASSWRHVWPATNEKLFF. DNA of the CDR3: TGTGCCAGCAGCTGGCGGCATGTGTGGCCTGCGACTAATGAAAAACTGTTTTTT.

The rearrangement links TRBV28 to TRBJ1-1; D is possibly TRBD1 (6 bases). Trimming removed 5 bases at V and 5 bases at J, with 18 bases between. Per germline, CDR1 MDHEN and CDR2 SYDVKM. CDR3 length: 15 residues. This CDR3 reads CASSPSGGQRTEAFF. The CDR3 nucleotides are TGTGCCAGCAGTCCATCCGGGGGGCAAAGGACTGAAGCTTTCTTT.